The clone carrying this TCR beta chain was detected only once. The sample is drawn from a study of neurological immune-mediated disorders. Sorted libraries were derived from 800,000 to 1,000,000 CD4+ or CD8+ T cells. TCRdb used MiXCR to reprocess the 5' RACE reads, holding one entry per CDR3 protein. The sample holds 15,000 to 20,000 distinct CDR3 sequences, roughly 10% seen once. The receptor comes from a woman aged 45-65 years in good health. Sequenced: CD8+ T cells from blood.

The CDR3 region has the DNA TGCGCCAGCAGCCCGGCGGGGATCAAAGAGACCCAGTACTTC. This translates into CASSPAGIKETQYF. V and J are TRBV5-1 and TRBJ2-5; TRBD2 is a possible D gene (6 bases). The CDR3 length is 14 residues. With 4 bases removed from V and 3 bases from J, the gap between germline ends came to 13 bases. The germline V gene has CDR1 SGHRS and CDR2 YFSETQ.